The subject of this entry is one T cell receptor beta chain. The data belong to a study of blood T cell repertoires in COVID-19. As handled by the study authors: The assay estimated nucleated cells by amplifying reference gene primers. TCRdb's table, derived via immunoSEQ multiplex PCR, lists solely in-frame clones and lacks some. The DNA gave D and trimming, while V, J and clone size come from that table. The sample lists 450,000 to 500,000 clones; around nine tenths were seen once. Germline CDR1 is SGHRS and CDR2 is YFSETQ. The CDR3 length is 14 residues. Trimming shortened V by 0 bases and J by 0 bases, and 7 bases separated the two germline ends. Recruits, aged roughly 18 to 95 years, lived in 20 to 30 US areas. Recovered status in Cohort 3 required two negative PCRs, clearance, or symptom resolution.

Sequencing input: PBMCs or T cells enriched from blood (not recorded which). The receptor comes from a woman aged 55-69 years who had recovered from COVID-19. The chain couples TRBV5-1 to TRBJ2-7; maybe TRBD1 (6 bases). In DNA form, the CDR3 reads TGCGCCAGCAGCTTGGCCAGGGGCTCCTACGAGCAGTACTTC. As protein: CASSLARGSYEQYF.